Sequencing of this TCR beta chain was carried out in a study of shared clonotypes between healthy human individuals. Produced via immunoSEQ multiplex PCR; TCRdb's table is partial and in-frame only. The sample contains more than 2 million clones, 90% to 95% of which appear only once. The CDR3 loop spans 14 amino acids. CDR1 and CDR2 from the germline V gene are MNHNS and SASEGT. V lost 1 base and J lost 6, with 12 bases in between. This receptor was identified in a man between 18 and 29 years old in good health. The specimen sequenced was naive CD4+ T cells sorted from blood. Subset denoted: CD45RA+ positively selected. V and J are TRBV6-1 and TRBJ2-5; a weak D match, TRBD1 (5 bases). CDR3 DNA: TGTGCCAGCAGTGAAGTTCCAGGGTCGAAGACCCAGTACTTC. It encodes CASSEVPGSKTQYF.